This entry lists 7 T cell receptor beta chains sequenced from one sample in a study of CD8 T cells in ankylosing spondylitis. Study-level results: Roughly eight highly homologous variants made up a TCR beta motif that seemed to typify ankylosing spondylitis blood.

TCRdb used MiXCR to reprocess the 5' RACE reads, holding one entry per CDR3 protein. The table lists fewer than 550,000 distinct CDR3 sequences, under 5.5% of them singletons. The antigens for these receptors are not known. The material sequenced was blood, either unsorted or a sorted T cell fraction (not recorded which). The receptors here all came from a male donor with ankylosing spondylitis.

This chain joins TRBV11-3 and TRBJ1-5; possible D gene TRBD1, 5 bases. Germline V gives CDR1 SGHNT, CDR2 YENEEA. The CDR3 has 14 residues. The V end lost 4 bases, the J end lost 3 bases, and 10 bases lay between the germline ends. In DNA, the CDR3 is TGTGCCAGCAGCTGCAGACAGATCAATCAGCCCCAGCATTTT. This sequence encodes CASSCRQINQPQHF.

This clonotype was seen repeatedly, ten times or more. The chain employs TRBV7-9 and TRBJ2-1; D may match TRBD1 or TRBD2 (5 bases each). CDR3 length: 14 amino acids. The germline gives CDR1 SEHNR, CDR2 FQNEAQ (reference sequence). V shed 4 bases and J shed 6 bases, with 13 bases lying between them. CDR3 sequence: CASSSFGAVNEQFF. The CDR3 nucleotides are TGTGCCAGCAGCTCTTTCGGGGCGGTCAATGAGCAGTTCTTC.

This clonotype was seen only a few times. V usage is TRBV7-3 and J usage is TRBJ2-1; D is undetermined. The germline V gene encodes CDR1 SGHTA and CDR2 FQGTGA. V lost 3 bases to trimming and J lost 6 bases, with 9 bases between them. CDR3 length equals 13 residues. The CDR3 region is CASSLVQFNEQFF. The CDR3 region has the DNA TGTGCCAGCAGCTTGGTACAATTCAATGAGCAGTTCTTC. Full variable domain (missing parts from reference TRBV7-3 and TRBJ2-1): GAGVSQTPSNKVTEKGKYVELRCDPISGHTALYWYRQSLGQGPEFLIYFQGTGAADDSGLPNDRFFAVRPEGSVSTLKIQRTERGDSAVYLCASSLVQFNEQFFGPGTRLTVL.

This clonotype was seen many times. The V call is TRBV28, the J call TRBJ2-3; D is perhaps TRBD2 (6 bases). The V gene lost 4 bases and the J gene lost 4 bases, with 18 bases spanning the gap. Germline-derived CDR1 and CDR2 are MDHEN and SYDVKM. The CDR3 has 16 residues. The CDR3 region is CASSSPGEVHPDTQYF. The CDR3 DNA sequence: TGTGCCAGCAGTTCACCCGGGGAGGTTCATCCAGATACGCAGTATTTT. Based on the CDR3 plus reference TRBV28 and TRBJ2-3, the full variable domain is DVKVTQSSRYLVKRTGEKVFLECVQDMDHENMFWYRQDPGLGLRLIYFSYDVKMKEKGDIPEGYSVSREKKERFSLILESASTNQTSMYLCASSSPGEVHPDTQYFGPGTRLTVL.

The genes are TRBV20-1 and TRBJ2-2; D is uncertain. This CDR3 spans 15 amino acids. Germline lookup yields CDR1 DFQATT and CDR2 SNEGSKA (reference sequence). V gave up 1 base and J gave up 6 bases, with 15 bases separating them. The CDR3 here is CSARVWRLGAGELFF. The CDR3 nucleotides are TGCAGTGCTAGAGTTTGGCGCCTTGGGGCCGGGGAGCTGTTTTTT.

This clonotype was seen a handful of times. The gene calls are TRBV6-5 and TRBJ2-2; D unresolved. The CDR3 consists of 11 residues. The germline V gene encodes CDR1 MNHEY and CDR2 SVGAGI. V lost 8 bases and J lost 8, with 9 bases in between. CDR3: CASRTDGELFF. The CDR3 nucleotides are TGTGCCAGCCGAACGGATGGGGAGCTGTTTTTT.

This clonotype was picked up many times. The chain joins TRBV4-2 to TRBJ1-5, with 7 bases matching TRBD1. This CDR3 spans 15 amino acids. CDR1 and CDR2 (germline): LGHNA, YNFKEQ. The V segment lost 2 bases and the J segment 2 bases; nucleotides outside the gene matches: 3. In nucleotides, the CDR3 is TGTGCCAGCAGCCAACAGGGGGGACGCAATCAGCCCCAGCATTTT. This sequence encodes CASSQQGGRNQPQHF.